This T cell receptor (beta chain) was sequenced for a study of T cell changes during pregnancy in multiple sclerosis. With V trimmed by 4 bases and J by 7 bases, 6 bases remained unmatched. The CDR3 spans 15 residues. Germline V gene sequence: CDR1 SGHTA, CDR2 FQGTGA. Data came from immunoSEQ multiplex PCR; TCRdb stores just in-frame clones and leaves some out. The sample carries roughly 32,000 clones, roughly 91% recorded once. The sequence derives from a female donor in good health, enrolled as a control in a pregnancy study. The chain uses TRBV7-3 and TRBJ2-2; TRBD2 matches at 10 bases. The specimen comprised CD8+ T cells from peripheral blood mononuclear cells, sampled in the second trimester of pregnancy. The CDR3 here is CASSSTSGEGGELFF. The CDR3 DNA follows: TGTGCCAGCAGCTCTACTAGCGGGGAGGGCGGGGAGCTGTTTTTT.